The 5 T cell receptor beta chains in this list originate from one sample, sequenced in a study of cytomegalovirus exposure and HLA in healthy donors. PCR used 60 Vbeta primers and 13 Jbeta primers. The table came from immunoSEQ multiplex PCR; TCRdb's copy has only in-frame clones and leaves some out. The sample lists 90,000 to 100,000 clones, about 83% occurring once. Sequenced material: PBMCs. These receptors were obtained from a man in his sixties in good health and CMV-seropositive.

This clone appeared a single time. V and J are TRBV11-2 and TRBJ1-3, with D perhaps TRBD1 (6 bases). Trimming removed 5 bases at V and 0 bases at J, with 17 bases between. The germline V gene encodes CDR1 SGHAT and CDR2 FQNNGV. The CDR3 is 17 residues long. The CDR3 DNA is TGTGCCAGCAGCCGCCGGGGGGCGACAGCCTCTGGAAACACCATATATTTT. This encodes CASSRRGATASGNTIYF. The full variable domain, its missing parts supplied by reference TRBV11-2 and TRBJ1-3, is EAGVAQSPRYKIIEKRQSVAFWCNPISGHATLYWYQQILGQGPKLLIQFQNNGVVDDSQLPKDRFSAERLKGVDSTLKIQPAKLEDSAVYLCASSRRGATASGNTIYFGEGSWLTVV.

In DNA form, the CDR3 reads TGTGCCAGCAGCCTTATGACCGGGACAGCCGCTGAAAAACTGTTTTTT. Protein product: CASSLMTGTAAEKLFF. The chain combines TRBV5-4 with TRBJ1-4; 7 bases agree with TRBD1. V shed 4 bases and J 7 bases; nucleotides not matched to a gene: 13. Germline V gene lookup returns CDR1 SGHNT and CDR2 YYREEE (reference sequence). The CDR3 has 16 amino acids.

The chain carries TRBV4-1 and TRBJ2-7, with a tentative D call TRBD1 (5 bases). The CDR3 spans 15 residues. The germline V gene encodes CDR1 MGHRA and CDR2 YSYEKL. Trimming shortened V by 1 base and J by 3 bases, and 13 bases separated the two germline ends. DNA of the CDR3: TGCGCCAGCAGCCAAGTATCCACAGGTATCTACGAGCAGTACTTC. Amino acids: CASSQVSTGIYEQYF.

The chain has TRBV5-1 and TRBJ1-1; D is possibly TRBD1 (5 bases). CDR3 size: 15 residues. The V end lost 4 bases, the J end lost 4 bases, and 17 bases lay between the germline ends. From germline, CDR1 is SGHRS and CDR2 YFSETQ. The CDR3 region has the DNA TGCGCCAGCAGCCCACTCGGTCAGGGAGGCACTGAAGCTTTCTTT. It specifies CASSPLGQGGTEAFF.

The J gene is TRBJ1-2, the V gene TRBV28; D unclear. The CDR3 is 13 residues long. With 6 bases removed from V and 5 bases from J, the gap between germline ends came to 13 bases. Germline-derived CDR1 and CDR2 are MDHEN and SYDVKM. The CDR3 bases are TGTGCCAGCAGCCCCCCACCGGGTTATGGCTACACCTTC. Residues: CASSPPPGYGYTF.